This T cell receptor (beta chain) was obtained from a study of blood T cells in healthy people across ages. About this clonotype itself: No antigen is known for it.

General study results and limits: The long-lived group displayed more naive CD4+ cells, plus higher diversity, than the aged donors did.

The CDR3 loop spans 16 amino acids. Germline values: CDR1 SEHNR, CDR2 FQNEAQ (reference sequence). A sample-barcoded 5' primer and a J-beta primer mix were used in a second PCR of about 7 to 11 cycles. Every cDNA molecule carried a tag from a template-switch adaptor bearing 12 random nucleotides. TCRdb fed the 5' RACE reads into MiXCR, producing one record per CDR3 protein. This sample has over 1,500,000 distinct CDR3 sequences, with approximately 50% found just once. The specimen was blood. The V and J genes are TRBV7-9 and TRBJ2-7; 14 nucleotides agree with TRBD2. The DNA end lines up better with TRBJ2-5; the J call may be wrong. This TCR derives from a woman aged 40 to 49 in good health. The CDR3 coding sequence is TGTGCCAGCAGCATGGGGACTAGCGGGAGTGGAGAGACCCAGTACTTC. Its translation is CASSMGTSGSGETQYF.